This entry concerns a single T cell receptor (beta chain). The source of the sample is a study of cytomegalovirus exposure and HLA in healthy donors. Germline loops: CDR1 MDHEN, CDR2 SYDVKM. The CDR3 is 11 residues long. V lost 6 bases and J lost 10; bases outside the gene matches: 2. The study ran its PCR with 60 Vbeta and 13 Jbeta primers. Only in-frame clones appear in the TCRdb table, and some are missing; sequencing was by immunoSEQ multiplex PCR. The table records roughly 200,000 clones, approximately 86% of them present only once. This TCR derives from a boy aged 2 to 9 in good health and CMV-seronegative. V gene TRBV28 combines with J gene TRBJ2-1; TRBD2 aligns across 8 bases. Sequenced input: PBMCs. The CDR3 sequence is CASSLAGEQFF. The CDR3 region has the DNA TGTGCCAGCAGCTTAGCGGGGGAGCAGTTCTTC. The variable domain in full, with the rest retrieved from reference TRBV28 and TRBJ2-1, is DVKVTQSSRYLVKRTGEKVFLECVQDMDHENMFWYRQDPGLGLRLIYFSYDVKMKEKGDIPEGYSVSREKKERFSLILESASTNQTSMYLCASSLAGEQFFGPGTRLTVL.